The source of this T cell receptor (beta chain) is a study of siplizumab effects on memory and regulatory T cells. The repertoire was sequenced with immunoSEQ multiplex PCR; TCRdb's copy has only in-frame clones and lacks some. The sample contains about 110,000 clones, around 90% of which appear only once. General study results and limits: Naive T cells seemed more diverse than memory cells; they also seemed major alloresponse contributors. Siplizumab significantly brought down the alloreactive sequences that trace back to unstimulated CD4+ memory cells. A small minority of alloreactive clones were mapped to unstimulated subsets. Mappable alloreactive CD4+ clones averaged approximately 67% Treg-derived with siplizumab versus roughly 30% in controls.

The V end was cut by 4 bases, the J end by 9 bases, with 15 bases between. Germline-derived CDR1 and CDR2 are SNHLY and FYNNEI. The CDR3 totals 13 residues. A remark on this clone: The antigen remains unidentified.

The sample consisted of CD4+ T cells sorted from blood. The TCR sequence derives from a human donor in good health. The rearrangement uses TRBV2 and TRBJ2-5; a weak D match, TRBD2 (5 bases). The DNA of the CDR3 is TGTGCCAGCAGTGTTCTAGCAGTTTTGGCCCAGTACTTC. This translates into CASSVLAVLAQYF. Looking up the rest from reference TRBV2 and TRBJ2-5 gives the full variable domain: EPEVTQTPSHQVTQMGQEVILRCVPISNHLYFYWYRQILGQKVEFLVSFYNNEISEKSEIFDDQFSVERPDGSNFTLKIRSTKLEDSAMYFCASSVLAVLAQYFGPGTRLLVL.